This T cell receptor (beta chain) was identified in a study of graft-versus-host responses after intestinal transplantation. The overall study: Recipients across the board were started on anti-thymocyte globulin induction, then kept on tacrolimus and steroids for about 3 years.

Using immunoSEQ multiplex PCR, the repertoire was profiled, and TCRdb retains in-frame clones only, with some absent. Here the sample spans fewer than 25,000 clones, under 40% being singletons. The CDR3 consists of 14 residues. Germline trimming cut 6 bases from V and 4 bases from J; bases unmatched to any gene: 4. Germline lookup yields CDR1 LNHNV and CDR2 YYDKDF (reference sequence). This receptor was taken from a human patient who was an organ donor for intestinal transplantation. The rearrangement links TRBV15 to TRBJ2-2, with 8 bases matching TRBD2. Source: alloreactive CD4+ T cells from a mixed lymphocyte reaction culture, taken before transplantation. Subset noted: CFSE-low proliferating T cells sorted from roughly six-day pre-transplant mixed lymphocyte reaction (GvH or HvG direction). The CDR3 sequence: CATRPSGGTGELFF. The CDR3 DNA sequence: TGTGCCACCAGACCGAGCGGGGGCACCGGGGAGCTGTTTTTT.